The subject of this entry is one T cell receptor (beta chain). These data originate in a study of blood T cell repertoires in COVID-19. In the study overall: The origin of the acute and convalescent COVID-19 samples was the United States, Italy and Spain.

Original handling: Reference gene primers were amplified, and this amplification served to estimate nucleated cell counts. Profiling relied on immunoSEQ multiplex PCR, and the TCRdb table lists in-frame clones only, not all of them. Clone size and V and J calls were adopted from that table, with D and trimming inferred from the DNA. The sample comprises some 25,000 clones, almost 90% of which are singletons, and 7.6% rests with the top ten. The V segment lost 5 bases and the J segment 8 bases; nucleotides outside the gene matches: 5. CDR1 MGHRA and CDR2 YSYEKL come from the germline V gene. This CDR3 spans 13 amino acids.

The TCR was taken from a human donor in a cohort sampled during active COVID-19. The chain is built from TRBV4-1 and TRBJ2-1, with TRBD2 matching 8 bases. Sequencing input: peripheral blood. The CDR3 DNA is TGCGCCAGCAGCAACGCGGGGGGATATGAGCAGTTCTTC. Amino acid sequence: CASSNAGGYEQFF.